This T cell receptor beta chain came from a study of OX40 agonist ivuxolimab in advanced cancers. At the level of the study: Patients were treated with intravenous ivuxolimab, dosed at 0.01 to 10 mg/kg and infused every 2 weeks. Mean age approximately 66 years, range about 23 to 80; 82.7% male. Prior anti-PD-1, anti-PD-L1 or anti-CTLA-4 therapy was allowed; roughly 40% had some.

Only in-frame clones appear in the TCRdb table, and some are missing; sequencing was by immunoSEQ multiplex PCR. This table holds 150,000 to 170,000 clones, 94% found once. Germline V gene sequence: CDR1 SGHRS, CDR2 YFSETQ. Unmatched junction bases numbered 6, after V lost 2 bases and J lost 0 bases. There are 16 residues in the CDR3. The gene calls are TRBV5-1 and TRBJ2-7, with 9 bases aligning to TRBD2. The origin of this receptor is an adult with an advanced solid tumor such as melanoma, head and neck, liver or kidney cancer. The starting material was CD4+ or CD8+ T cells sorted from blood, obtained in a trial of the OX40 agonist ivuxolimab. CDR3 region: CASSFQAGGSSYEQYF. The CDR3 DNA is TGCGCCAGCAGCTTTCAAGCGGGGGGAAGCTCCTACGAGCAGTACTTC.